The 30 T cell receptor beta chains given below trace back to one sample, sequenced in a study of blood T cell repertoires in COVID-19. The protocol was immunoSEQ multiplex PCR, while the TCRdb copy is restricted to in-frame clones and leaves out a portion. The sample holds around 180,000 clones; about 88% are singletons and the top ten take approximately 24%. Sequenced: peripheral blood. The receptors derive from a man between 60 and 75 years old with acute or convalescent COVID-19.

J is TRBJ2-1 and V is TRBV7-8, with D possibly matching TRBD2 (5 bases). The germline V gene has CDR1 SGHVS and CDR2 FQNEAQ. The CDR3 sequence is 17 residues long. Trimming left V 5 bases short and J 1 base short, with 18 bases between. The CDR3 bases are TGTGCCAGCAGCCAGCCTCTCACGGAGGCATCCTACAATGAGCAGTTCTTC. It is translated as CASSQPLTEASYNEQFF.

This clone was seen many times. This sequence joins TRBV6-6 and TRBJ2-3; a possible D gene is TRBD2 (5 bases). Germline loops: CDR1 MNHNY, CDR2 SVGAGI (reference sequence). This CDR3 has 14 amino acids. V was trimmed by 2 bases and J by 5 bases, leaving 11 bases between them. The CDR3 protein is CASSYLGRGDTQYF. The CDR3 DNA is TGTGCCAGCAGTTACCTCGGTCGGGGAGATACGCAGTATTTT.

The chain links TRBV10-2 to TRBJ1-4, with TRBD1 matching over 10 bases. The trim removed 6 bases at V and 8 bases at J, leaving 9 bases unmatched. The CDR3 is made up of 15 amino acids. CDR1 and CDR2 (germline): WSHSY, SAAADI. CDR3 nucleotide sequence: TGCGCCAGCAGCGCGATGGACAGGGGGGACGAAAAACTGTTTTTT. Its protein is CASSAMDRGDEKLFF.

V gene TRBV24-1 combines with J gene TRBJ1-2, with 9 nucleotides matching TRBD1. Germline CDR1 reads KGHDR; CDR2 reads SFDVKD. V shed 0 bases, J shed 8 bases, and the junction held 6 bases outside the gene matches. CDR3 length: 15 amino acids. CDR3 in amino acids: CATSDLRTGVEGYTF. CDR3 nucleotide sequence: TGTGCCACCAGTGATTTGAGGACAGGGGTCGAGGGCTACACCTTC.

The CDR3 DNA reads as TGTGCCAGCAGGGAGCGGGGAAGCACAGATACGCAGTATTTT. Protein: CASRERGSTDTQYF. The J gene is TRBJ2-3, the V gene TRBV3-1 (or the pseudogene TRBV3-2); 7 bases agree with TRBD2. This CDR3 comprises 14 residues. V shed 6 bases and J 0 bases; nucleotides not matched to a gene: 3. The germline V gene encodes CDR1 LGHDT and CDR2 YNNKEL (reference sequence).

The chain recombines TRBV19 with TRBJ1-5, with D uncertain. There are 16 residues in the CDR3. Germline CDR1 is LNHDA and CDR2 is SQIVND (reference sequence). V lost 5 bases and J 7 bases, leaving 21 bases between the germline ends. The CDR3 sequence is CASSGGISKGEQPQHF. The CDR3 DNA reads as TGTGCCAGTAGTGGAGGGATTAGCAAGGGAGAGCAGCCCCAGCATTTT.

Only one count was recorded for this clone. The genes are TRBV6-2 or TRBV6-3 and TRBJ1-1; D is perhaps TRBD1 (6 bases). Germline V lookup: CDR1 MNHEY, CDR2 SVGEGT. The CDR3 extends over 15 amino acids. Trimming left V 5 bases short and J 2 bases short, with 15 bases between. The CDR3 region has the DNA TGTGCCAGCAGTCAGGACAGTGGGTATAACACTGAAGCTTTCTTT. Residues: CASSQDSGYNTEAFF.

The chain has TRBV29-1 and TRBJ2-2; TRBD2 is a possible D gene (6 bases). This CDR3 contains 15 residues. The germline gives CDR1 SQVTM, CDR2 ANQGSEA. The V end lost 6 bases, the J end lost 0 bases, and 14 bases lay between the germline ends. The CDR3 reads CSVRRRGSNTGELFF. The DNA of the CDR3 is TGCAGCGTCCGAAGGCGGGGATCGAACACCGGGGAGCTGTTTTTT.

The chain combines TRBV3-1 (or the pseudogene TRBV3-2) with TRBJ2-5; D call uncertain. In germline, CDR1 is LGHDT, CDR2 YNNKEL (reference sequence). This CDR3 region has 21 residues. Trimming took off 0 bases at V and 1 base at J, with 27 bases between the two ends. The CDR3 bases are TGTGCCAGCAGCCAAGATTCCTTCAGACCAGGCCATTCGGCATTCCAAGAGACCCAGTACTTC. It specifies CASSQDSFRPGHSAFQETQYF.

The chain recombines TRBV10-1 with TRBJ1-1, with 8 positions matching TRBD1. From germline, CDR1 is WNHNN and CDR2 SYGVQD (reference sequence). The CDR3 loop spans 14 amino acids. Trimming cost V 0 bases and J 7 bases; bases outside gene matches: 4. This CDR3 is CASSESSDRVEAFF. The CDR3 coding sequence is TGCGCCAGCAGTGAGTCCTCGGACAGGGTTGAAGCTTTCTTT.

This clone appeared once. This chain connects TRBV6-5 to TRBJ1-2, with D perhaps TRBD1 (5 bases). Trimming shortened V by 6 bases and J by 4 bases, and 12 bases separated the two germline ends. There are 13 residues in the CDR3. From germline, CDR1 is MNHEY and CDR2 SVGAGI. This chain's CDR3 is CASRTGLSYGYTF. In DNA, the CDR3 is TGTGCCAGCAGAACAGGCCTTTCCTATGGCTACACCTTC.

The chain couples TRBV10-3 to TRBJ1-2, with D maybe TRBD1 (6 bases). V lost 3 bases and J 6 bases, leaving 17 bases between the germline ends. The CDR3 sequence is 15 residues long. Germline CDR1 ENHRY, CDR2 SYGVKD. The CDR3 sequence is CAISEVDRLKDGYTF. The CDR3 coding sequence is TGTGCCATCAGTGAAGTCGACAGGTTGAAGGATGGCTACACCTTC.

V gene TRBV9 combines with J gene TRBJ2-5; 10 bases fit TRBD1. The CDR3 length is 15 residues. Germline assignment: CDR1 SGDLS and CDR2 YYNGEE. V dropped 0 bases and J dropped 2; count of bases not matched to a gene: 1. The CDR3 bases are TGTGCCAGCAGCGTAGGGACAGGGGGACAAGAGACCCAGTACTTC. Its protein is CASSVGTGGQETQYF.

On this clone: Other nucleotide sequences in the sample specify the same CDR3. The V gene is TRBV5-1, the J gene TRBJ2-3, with TRBD1 identical over 8 bases. There are 14 residues in the CDR3. J lost 4 bases, V lost 4 bases, and 5 bases had no gene match. The germline V gene encodes CDR1 SGHRS and CDR2 YFSETQ. CDR3 in DNA: TGCGCCAGCAGCCAGGACAGGGTGCCAGATACGCAGTATTTT. Translating it yields CASSQDRVPDTQYF. Full variable domain (remainder filled in from reference TRBV5-1 and TRBJ2-3): KAGVTQTPRYLIKTRGQQVTLSCSPISGHRSVSWYQQTPGQGLQFLFEYFSETQRNKGNFPGRFSGRQFSNSRSEMNVSTLELGDSALYLCASSQDRVPDTQYFGPGTRLTVL.

The chain links TRBV27 to TRBJ2-1, with D perhaps TRBD2 (6 bases). V was clipped by 4 bases and J by 0 bases, with 10 bases between them. This CDR3 region has 15 residues. The germline V gene encodes CDR1 MNHEY and CDR2 SMNVEV (reference sequence). CDR3 DNA sequence: TGTGCCAGCAGTTCCGGACTATCCTCCTACAATGAGCAGTTCTTC. Encoded protein: CASSSGLSSYNEQFF.

V is TRBV2 and J is TRBJ1-2; TRBD1 might be the D (5 bases). The CDR3 length is 15 residues. Deletions cut 4 bases from V and 3 bases from J, with 15 bases between. CDR1 is SNHLY, CDR2 FYNNEI, per germline. The CDR3: CASSVDKDTYYGYTF. In DNA, the CDR3 is TGTGCCAGCAGTGTTGATAAGGACACGTACTATGGCTACACCTTC. The full variable domain, its missing parts supplied by reference TRBV2 and TRBJ1-2, is EPEVTQTPSHQVTQMGQEVILRCVPISNHLYFYWYRQILGQKVEFLVSFYNNEISEKSEIFDDQFSVERPDGSNFTLKIRSTKLEDSAMYFCASSVDKDTYYGYTFGSGTRLTVV.

This clone was picked up one time. The chain has TRBV2 and TRBJ2-3, with TRBD1 matching 9 bases. V trimming: 8 bases; J trimming: 4 bases; junction bases outside the gene matches: 4. Germline CDR1 reads SNHLY; CDR2 reads FYNNEI. This CDR3 is 13 amino acids long. The chain's CDR3 is CASGQGWADTQYF. The CDR3 DNA reads as TGTGCCAGCGGACAGGGGTGGGCAGATACGCAGTATTTT. Full variable domain (remainder filled in from reference TRBV2 and TRBJ2-3): EPEVTQTPSHQVTQMGQEVILRCVPISNHLYFYWYRQILGQKVEFLVSFYNNEISEKSEIFDDQFSVERPDGSNFTLKIRSTKLEDSAMYFCASGQGWADTQYFGPGTRLTVL.

The gene calls are TRBV13 and TRBJ2-3, with D maybe TRBD2 (6 bases). With 5 bases removed from V and 0 bases from J, the gap between germline ends came to 9 bases. This CDR3 has 14 amino acids. The germline V gene encodes CDR1 PRHDT and CDR2 FYEKMQ (reference sequence). The CDR3 nucleotides read TGTGCCAGCAGCCGGGGGACTAGCACAGATACGCAGTATTTT. It specifies CASSRGTSTDTQYF.

The chain employs TRBV12-3 or TRBV12-4 and TRBJ1-1; unclear D gene. Trimming left V 0 bases short and J 8 bases short, with 10 bases between. The CDR3 sequence is 13 residues long. The CDR3, as DNA: TGTGCCAGCAGTTTAGCAGGGAGTGACGAAGCTTTCTTT. It encodes CASSLAGSDEAFF.

The sample holds a few counts of this clone. The V call is TRBV10-1, the J call TRBJ2-1; TRBD1 matches 10 bases. With V trimmed by 6 bases and J by 6 bases, 5 bases remained unmatched. There are 14 residues in the CDR3. Germline V CDR1 and CDR2: WNHNN, SYGVQD (reference sequence). The CDR3 reads CASSPGQGFNEQFF. In DNA form, the CDR3 reads TGCGCCAGCAGCCCGGGACAGGGGTTCAATGAGCAGTTCTTC.

This clone has more than one count but fewer than ten. The chain joins TRBV6-4 to TRBJ2-5; tentative D call: TRBD2 (5 bases). V gave up 5 bases and J gave up 2 bases, with 9 bases separating them. Germline CDR1 reads MRHNA; CDR2 reads SNTAGT. This CDR3 spans 13 amino acids. The CDR3 region has the DNA TGTGCCAGCAGTCCGGGATCTCAAGAGACCCAGTACTTC. It encodes CASSPGSQETQYF.

This rearrangement joins TRBV5-1 to TRBJ1-5; weak D call: TRBD1 (6 bases). The CDR3 covers 16 residues. CDR1 is SGHRS, CDR2 YFSETQ, per germline. The V end was cut by 0 bases, the J end by 0 bases, with 10 bases between. CDR3 sequence: CASSLGGGFSNQPQHF. The CDR3 region has the DNA TGCGCCAGCAGCTTGGGGGGGGGCTTTAGCAATCAGCCCCAGCATTTT.

The chain links TRBV5-1 to TRBJ2-7; 14 bases are shared with TRBD2. J lost 5 bases, V lost 0 bases, and 4 bases had no gene match. The CDR3 has 16 residues. CDR1 is SGHRS and CDR2 is YFSETQ in the germline V gene. DNA of the CDR3: TGCGCCAGCAGCTTGGGACTAGCGGGAGGGATGAACGAGCAGTACTTC. This gives the protein CASSLGLAGGMNEQYF.

The gene calls are TRBV5-5 and TRBJ2-1; 9 bases are a match to TRBD2. CDR1 is SGHKS and CDR2 is YYEKEE in the germline V gene (reference sequence). Trimming cost V 0 bases and J 4 bases; bases outside gene matches: 8. The CDR3 spans 17 residues. CDR3 region: CASSLVASGNWYNEQFF. CDR3 bases: TGTGCCAGCAGCTTGGTGGCTAGCGGGAATTGGTACAATGAGCAGTTCTTC.

The chain uses TRBV3-1 (or the pseudogene TRBV3-2) and TRBJ1-2; the D is unclear. In germline, CDR1 is LGHDT, CDR2 YNNKEL (reference sequence). The V gene lost 1 base and the J gene lost 4 bases, with 19 bases spanning the gap. This CDR3 is 17 amino acids long. In DNA form, the CDR3 reads TGTGCCAGCAGCCAAGGAGGCTGGGGAGGCGTAGGCTATGGCTACACCTTC. It translates to CASSQGGWGGVGYGYTF.

The V and J genes are TRBV5-1 and TRBJ1-1; 7 positions agree with TRBD1. V gave up 0 bases and J gave up 0 bases; unmatched junction bases: 2. This CDR3 is built from 15 residues. Germline V lookup: CDR1 SGHRS, CDR2 YFSETQ. Written as DNA, the CDR3 is TGCGCCAGCAGCTTGGGGGGGACAGTGAACACTGAAGCTTTCTTT. This sequence encodes CASSLGGTVNTEAFF.

The V and J genes are TRBV7-2 and TRBJ2-2; D is unclear. Germline V gene lookup returns CDR1 SGHTA and CDR2 FQGNSA. This CDR3 is built from 14 residues. Trimming took 5 bases from V and 1 from J, leaving 8 bases between them. CDR3 nucleotides: TGTGCCAGCAGCCTATTCGGGAACACCGGGGAGCTGTTTTTT. This codes for CASSLFGNTGELFF.

V gene TRBV5-1 combines with J gene TRBJ1-6; no firm D call. The CDR3 contains 15 residues. The germline gives CDR1 SGHRS, CDR2 YFSETQ. Trimming took off 5 bases at V and 7 bases at J, with 16 bases between the two ends. CDR3 nucleotides: TGCGCCAGCAGTCCGAAGGCGGCATCCAATTCACCCCTCCACTTT. Translated, it gives CASSPKAASNSPLHF.

The DNA for the CDR3 is TGTGCCAGCAGTTCACCGGACAGCTATGGCTACACCTTC. Amino acids: CASSSPDSYGYTF. V usage is TRBV28 and J usage is TRBJ1-2, with TRBD1 as a possible D gene (6 bases). Germline CDR1 reads MDHEN; CDR2 reads SYDVKM. Trimming took off 4 bases at V and 4 bases at J, with 10 bases between the two ends. The CDR3 loop spans 13 amino acids.

The chain carries TRBV19 and TRBJ1-5, with 8 bases matching TRBD1. Germline lookup yields CDR1 LNHDA and CDR2 SQIVND (reference sequence). The CDR3 runs to 16 residues. After removal of 1 base from V and 5 bases from J, the junction contained 7 bases not matched to a gene. For the CDR3, the DNA is TGTGCCAGTAGTATAGTGGGACAGGCTGTTCATCAGCCCCAGCATTTT. Amino acid sequence: CASSIVGQAVHQPQHF.